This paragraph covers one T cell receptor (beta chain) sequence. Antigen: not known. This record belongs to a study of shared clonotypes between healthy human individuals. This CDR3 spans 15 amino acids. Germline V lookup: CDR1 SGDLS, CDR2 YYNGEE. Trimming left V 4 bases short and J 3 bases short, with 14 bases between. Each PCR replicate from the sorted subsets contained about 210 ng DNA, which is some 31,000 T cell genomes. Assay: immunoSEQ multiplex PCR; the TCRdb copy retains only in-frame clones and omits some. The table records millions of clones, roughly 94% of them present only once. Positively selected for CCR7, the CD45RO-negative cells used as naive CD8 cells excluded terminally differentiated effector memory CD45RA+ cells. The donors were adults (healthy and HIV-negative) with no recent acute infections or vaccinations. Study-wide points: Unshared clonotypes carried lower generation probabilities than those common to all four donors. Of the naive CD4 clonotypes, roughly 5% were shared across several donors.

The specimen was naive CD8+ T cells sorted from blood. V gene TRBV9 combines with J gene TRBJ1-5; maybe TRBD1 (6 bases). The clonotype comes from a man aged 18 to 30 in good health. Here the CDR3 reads CASSSSGADNQPQHF. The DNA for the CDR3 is TGTGCCAGCAGCTCCTCGGGGGCCGACAATCAGCCCCAGCATTTT.